The 26 T cell receptor beta chains in this list originate from one sample, sequenced in a study of cytomegalovirus exposure and HLA in healthy donors. In the PCR, 60 Vbeta and 13 Jbeta primers were used. Clones were sequenced by immunoSEQ multiplex PCR, and TCRdb holds only the in-frame ones, with some missing. Among around 100,000 clones, approximately 85% were seen once, and the ten largest hold roughly 5.5%. Sequenced material: PBMCs. These receptors all stem from a woman aged 18-29 years in good health and CMV-seropositive.

The chain joins TRBV7-9 to TRBJ1-4; 11 positions match TRBD1. V trimming: 2 bases; J trimming: 7 bases; junction bases outside the gene matches: 3. CDR3 length: 15 residues. Looked up from germline, CDR1 is SEHNR and CDR2 is FQNEAQ (reference sequence). CDR3: CASSLTGTGGEKLFF. CDR3 nucleotide sequence: TGTGCCAGCAGCTTAACTGGGACAGGGGGTGAAAAACTGTTTTTT.

The sample holds one count of this clone. The DNA of the CDR3 is TGTGCCAGCAGCTTAGTGCGTGCGGGCGGGGCCAATGAGCAGTTCTTC. Its protein product is CASSLVRAGGANEQFF. V and J are TRBV7-6 and TRBJ2-1, with D possibly being TRBD2 (6 bases). CDR1 and CDR2 from the germline V gene are SGHVS and FNYEAQ. This CDR3 region has 16 residues. V was pared by 1 base and J by 6 bases, with 16 bases between.

V gene TRBV15 combines with J gene TRBJ2-7; 12 bases align to TRBD1. This CDR3 spans 15 amino acids. Germline values: CDR1 LNHNV, CDR2 YYDKDF (reference sequence). With V trimmed by 4 bases and J by 5 bases, 6 bases remained unmatched. The CDR3: CATSNRDRGRHEQYF. The CDR3 DNA reads TGTGCCACCAGCAACCGGGACAGGGGGCGTCACGAGCAGTACTTC. The whole variable domain, filled in from reference TRBV15 and TRBJ2-7, reads DAMVIQNPRYQVTQFGKPVTLSCSQTLNHNVMYWYQQKSSQAPKLLFHYYDKDFNNEADTPDNFQSRRPNTSFCFLDIRSPGLGDTAMYLCATSNRDRGRHEQYFGPGTRLTVT.

The rearrangement uses TRBV6-5 and TRBJ2-7; 7 nucleotides match TRBD1. The CDR3 sequence is 13 residues long. V was pared by 10 bases and J by 3 bases, with 9 bases of the junction left unmatched. Germline CDR1 is MNHEY and CDR2 is SVGAGI. In DNA form, the CDR3 reads TGTGCCACGCACCCACGGACAGGCTACGAGCAGTACTTC. Protein product: CATHPRTGYEQYF.

V and J are TRBV10-2 and TRBJ1-5; D ambiguous. The V gene lost 8 bases and the J gene lost 2 bases, with 25 bases spanning the gap. The CDR3 runs to 18 residues. Germline CDR1 and CDR2: WSHSY and SAAADI. Here the CDR3 reads CASRGSWLLPTGNQPQHF. As DNA, the CDR3 is TGCGCCAGCCGAGGGAGTTGGTTGCTCCCGACTGGCAATCAGCCCCAGCATTTT.

The chain couples TRBV25-1 to TRBJ1-2, with 10 bases that match TRBD1. The ends lost 4 bases at V and 8 bases at J; junction bases unmatched: 13. Germline V gene data show CDR1 as MGHDK and CDR2 as SYGVNS. This CDR3 is built from 16 residues. The CDR3 coding sequence is TGTGCCAGCAGTGGACAGGGGGCCCTTCCTGCTGGGGGCTACACCTTC. It translates to CASSGQGALPAGGYTF.

This chain uses TRBV7-9 with TRBJ2-1, with 7 bases fitting TRBD2. The CDR3 is 14 amino acids. V was pared by 5 bases and J by 8 bases, with 9 bases of the junction left unmatched. CDR1 and CDR2 (germline): SEHNR, FQNEAQ (reference sequence). The CDR3 sequence: CASSESTSFDEQFF. For the CDR3, the DNA is TGTGCCAGCAGCGAATCGACTAGCTTCGATGAGCAGTTCTTC.

The chain carries TRBV6-5 and TRBJ1-2, with a possible D match to TRBD1 (6 bases). V lost 4 bases, J lost 4 bases, and 19 bases lay in between. The germline gives CDR1 MNHEY, CDR2 SVGAGI. The CDR3 spans 16 residues. The CDR3 DNA follows: TGTGCCAGCAGTTTGCGAGGGGGGGTCTTAGGCTATGGCTACACCTTC. Protein: CASSLRGGVLGYGYTF.

This chain uses TRBV28 with TRBJ1-1; D not certain. Germline CDR1 MDHEN, CDR2 SYDVKM. V was shortened by 6 bases and J by 0 bases, with 8 bases between the two germline ends. This CDR3 has 13 amino acids. The CDR3 DNA reads as TGTGCCAGCAGCCCTCCCTTGAACACTGAAGCTTTCTTT. It yields the protein CASSPPLNTEAFF.

V usage is TRBV6-1 and J usage is TRBJ1-2; D gene ambiguous. The CDR3 spans 14 residues. The V gene's germline CDR1 is MNHNS and CDR2 SASEGT. The V gene lost 0 bases and the J gene lost 8 bases, with 13 bases spanning the gap. CDR3 bases: TGTGCCAGCAGTGAAGCGAGCGGGGTCCTGGGCTACACCTTC. It translates to CASSEASGVLGYTF.

The genes are TRBV4-2 and TRBJ2-3; D might be TRBD2 (6 bases). The CDR3 runs to 15 residues. Trimming took 8 bases from V and 0 from J, leaving 15 bases between them. The germline V gene encodes CDR1 LGHNA and CDR2 YNFKEQ. The CDR3 DNA follows: TGTGCCAGCGCCCGTCCGGGGGTAAGCACAGATACGCAGTATTTT. The encoded protein is CASARPGVSTDTQYF.

The V call is TRBV29-1, the J call TRBJ2-5, with a tentative D call TRBD2 (5 bases). From germline, CDR1 is SQVTM and CDR2 ANQGSEA. The V end lost 4 bases, the J end lost 0 bases, and 9 bases lay between the germline ends. This CDR3 comprises 13 residues. The CDR3: CSVAEVHQETQYF. In DNA form, the CDR3 reads TGCAGCGTTGCGGAGGTACACCAAGAGACCCAGTACTTC.

Only one count was recorded for this clone. The V gene is TRBV6-5, the J gene TRBJ1-1; the D gene is possibly TRBD1 (6 bases). This CDR3 contains 14 residues. Germline V gives CDR1 MNHEY, CDR2 SVGAGI. The ends were cut back, 5 bases at V and 1 base at J, with 11 bases in the middle. The CDR3 spells CASSDPQGNTEAFF. Here the CDR3 DNA reads TGTGCCAGCAGTGACCCACAGGGGAACACTGAAGCTTTCTTT.

The CDR3 nucleotides are TGTGCCAGCTCACCAGCCATCGGGGTTCGGGGCACCGGGGAGCTGTTTTTT. This encodes CASSPAIGVRGTGELFF. The chain has TRBV18 and TRBJ2-2; D possibly corresponds to TRBD2 (5 bases). Germline V gives CDR1 KGHSH, CDR2 LQKENI. The ends were cut back, 2 bases at V and 4 bases at J, with 17 bases in the middle. The CDR3 runs to 17 residues. Based on the CDR3 plus reference TRBV18 and TRBJ2-2, the full variable domain is NAGVMQNPRHLVRRRGQEARLRCSPMKGHSHVYWYRQLPEEGLKFMVYLQKENIIDESGMPKERFSAEFPKEGPSILRIQQVVRGDSAAYFCASSPAIGVRGTGELFFGEGSRLTVL.

CDR3 in DNA: TGTGCCAGCAGCCTCAGGGGGCCGGGGGTCTCTGGAAACACCATATATTTT. Translation: CASSLRGPGVSGNTIYF. The chain is built from TRBV7-8 and TRBJ1-3; 8 bases are a match to TRBD1. Looked up from germline, CDR1 is SGHVS and CDR2 is FQNEAQ. V lost 5 bases, J lost 0 bases, and 9 bases stayed unmatched. This CDR3 spans 17 amino acids.

The chain carries TRBV29-1 and TRBJ2-5; D is undetermined. The CDR3 has 12 residues. Per germline, CDR1 SQVTM and CDR2 ANQGSEA. Trimming took off 4 bases at V and 1 base at J, with 7 bases between the two ends. CDR3 amino acids: CSVVSSQETQYF. CDR3 nucleotides: TGCAGCGTTGTATCCAGCCAAGAGACCCAGTACTTC. Supplemented by reference TRBV29-1 and TRBJ2-5, the full variable domain reads SAVISQKPSRDICQRGTSLTIQCQVDSQVTMMFWYRQQPGQSLTLIATANQGSEATYESGFVIDKFPISRPNLTFSTLTVSNMSPEDSSIYLCSVVSSQETQYFGPGTRLLVL.

V is TRBV29-1 and J is TRBJ2-3, with TRBD2 matching 11 bases. In germline, CDR1 is SQVTM, CDR2 ANQGSEA. The CDR3 spans 15 residues. V shed 4 bases, J shed 0 bases, and the junction held 3 bases outside the gene matches. The CDR3 DNA reads TGCAGCGTTGGACTAGCGGGGACGAGCACAGATACGCAGTATTTT. It yields the protein CSVGLAGTSTDTQYF.

This chain joins TRBV5-1 and TRBJ2-5; D not resolved. V gave up 1 base and J gave up 5 bases, with 9 bases separating them. The CDR3 extends over 13 amino acids. The V gene's germline CDR1 is SGHRS and CDR2 YFSETQ. CDR3 DNA sequence: TGCGCCAGCAGCTTGTTTCCTGAGGAGACCCAGTACTTC. Translating gives CASSLFPEETQYF.

The rearrangement links TRBV27 to TRBJ2-3, with 7 bases identical to TRBD2. The CDR3 extends over 16 amino acids. The germline V gene encodes CDR1 MNHEY and CDR2 SMNVEV (reference sequence). V dropped 6 bases and J dropped 3; count of bases not matched to a gene: 12. In nucleotides, the CDR3 is TGTGCCAGCAGCGATTTACTCTCCGGGGGGACAGATACGCAGTATTTT. This gives the protein CASSDLLSGGTDTQYF.

This clone was counted many times. V gene TRBV18 combines with J gene TRBJ1-2; D is undetermined. The CDR3 length is 12 residues. CDR1 KGHSH and CDR2 LQKENI come from the germline V gene. V lost 2 bases and J lost 5, with 6 bases in between. CDR3 nucleotides: TGTGCCAGCTCACCAGACATTTATGGCTACACCTTC. It encodes CASSPDIYGYTF.

In DNA, the CDR3 is TGCGCCAGCAAGGGAGGGGCTGGGATTTATGGCTACACCTTC. As protein: CASKGGAGIYGYTF. The chain combines TRBV5-1 with TRBJ1-2; D may be TRBD1 (5 bases). The CDR3 consists of 14 residues. V lost 6 bases, J lost 5 bases, and 17 bases lay in between. Germline CDR1 is SGHRS and CDR2 is YFSETQ.

This chain connects TRBV6-5 to TRBJ2-7, with 9 bases fitting TRBD1. J gave up 3 bases and V 6 bases, and 9 bases lay outside the gene matches. The germline CDR1 and CDR2 sequences are MNHEY and SVGAGI. CDR3 length equals 15 residues. The DNA for the CDR3 is TGTGCCAGCAGCAGCACCGGGACAGGGCTCTACGAGCAGTACTTC. Protein product: CASSSTGTGLYEQYF.

The rearrangement uses TRBV5-1 and TRBJ2-5; 14 nucleotides align to TRBD2. CDR3 length: 20 amino acids. The trim removed 1 base at V and 4 bases at J, leaving 15 bases unmatched. CDR1 and CDR2 from the germline V gene are SGHRS and YFSETQ. CDR3 coding DNA: TGCGCCAGCAGCTTGAGACTAGCGGGAGGGCCGATTTCTCTAAGAGAGACCCAGTACTTC. It is translated as CASSLRLAGGPISLRETQYF. The full variable domain, with the rest looked up from reference TRBV5-1 and TRBJ2-5, is KAGVTQTPRYLIKTRGQQVTLSCSPISGHRSVSWYQQTPGQGLQFLFEYFSETQRNKGNFPGRFSGRQFSNSRSEMNVSTLELGDSALYLCASSLRLAGGPISLRETQYFGPGTRLLVL.

This clone was counted a single time. V is TRBV9 and J is TRBJ2-1; 8 nucleotides agree with TRBD1. This CDR3 comprises 15 residues. After removal of 0 bases from V and 8 bases from J, the junction contained 7 bases not matched to a gene. The V gene's germline CDR1 is SGDLS and CDR2 YYNGEE. CDR3 nucleotide sequence: TGTGCCAGCAGCGTAGCCAGGGGGCGAGTCGATGAGCAGTTCTTC. Protein sequence: CASSVARGRVDEQFF.

The rearrangement links TRBV6-5 to TRBJ1-1, with TRBD1 as a possible D gene (5 bases). V was pared by 4 bases and J by 4 bases, with 19 bases between. Germline V gene lookup returns CDR1 MNHEY and CDR2 SVGAGI. CDR3 length: 16 amino acids. DNA for the CDR3: TGTGCCAGCAGTTCAGACCGAAACAGGCTAGGCACTGAAGCTTTCTTT. This gives the protein CASSSDRNRLGTEAFF.

V gene TRBV5-6 combines with J gene TRBJ2-7; 16 nucleotides line up with TRBD2. J gave up 3 bases and V 4 bases, and 7 bases lay outside the gene matches. Germline V gives CDR1 SGHDT, CDR2 YYEEEE. The CDR3 sequence is 17 residues long. As DNA, the CDR3 is TGTGCCAGCAGCCCGGGACTAGCGGGAGGGCCTTTCTACGAGCAGTACTTC. It specifies CASSPGLAGGPFYEQYF.